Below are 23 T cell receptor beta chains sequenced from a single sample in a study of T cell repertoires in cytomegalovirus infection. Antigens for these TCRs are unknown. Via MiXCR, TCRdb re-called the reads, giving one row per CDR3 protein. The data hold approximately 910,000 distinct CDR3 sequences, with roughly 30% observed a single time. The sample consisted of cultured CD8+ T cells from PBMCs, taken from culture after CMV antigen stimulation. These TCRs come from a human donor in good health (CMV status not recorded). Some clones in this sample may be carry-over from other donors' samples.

The CDR3, as DNA: TGTGCCAGCAGTTACTCAACGGGGGGGTACAATGAGCAGTTCTTC. It translates to CASSYSTGGYNEQFF. The rearrangement links TRBV6-2 or TRBV6-3 to TRBJ2-1; 8 bases map to TRBD2. V lost 0 bases and J lost 4; bases outside the gene matches: 2. The length of the CDR3 is 15 residues. Germline values: CDR1 MNHEY, CDR2 SVGEGT.

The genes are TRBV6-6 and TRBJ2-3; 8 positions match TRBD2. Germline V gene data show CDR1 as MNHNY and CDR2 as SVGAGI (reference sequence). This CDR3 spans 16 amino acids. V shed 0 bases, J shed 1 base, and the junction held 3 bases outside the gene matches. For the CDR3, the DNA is TGTGCCAGCAGTTACTCCACTAGCGGACGCACAGATACGCAGTATTTT. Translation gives CASSYSTSGRTDTQYF.

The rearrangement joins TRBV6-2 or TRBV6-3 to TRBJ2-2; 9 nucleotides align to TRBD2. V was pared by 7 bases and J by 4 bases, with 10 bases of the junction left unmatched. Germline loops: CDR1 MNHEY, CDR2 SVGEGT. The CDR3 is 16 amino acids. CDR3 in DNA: TGTGCCAGCATTGAACTAGCGGGTCTTCTCACCGGGGAGCTGTTTTTT. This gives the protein CASIELAGLLTGELFF.

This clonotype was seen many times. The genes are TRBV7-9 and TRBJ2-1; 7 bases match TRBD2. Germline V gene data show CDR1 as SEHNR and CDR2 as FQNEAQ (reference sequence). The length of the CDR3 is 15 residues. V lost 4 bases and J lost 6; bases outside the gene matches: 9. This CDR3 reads CASSSTSAGTNEQFF. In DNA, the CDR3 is TGTGCCAGCAGCTCTACTAGCGCCGGAACCAATGAGCAGTTCTTC.

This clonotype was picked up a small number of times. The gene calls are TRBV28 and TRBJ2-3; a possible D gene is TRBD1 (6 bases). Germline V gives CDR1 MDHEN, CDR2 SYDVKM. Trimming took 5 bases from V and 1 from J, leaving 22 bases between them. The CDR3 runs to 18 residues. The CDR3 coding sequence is TGTGCCAGCAGTGTACTGCTTTCAGGGGTCTGGGGCACAGATACGCAGTATTTT. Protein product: CASSVLLSGVWGTDTQYF.

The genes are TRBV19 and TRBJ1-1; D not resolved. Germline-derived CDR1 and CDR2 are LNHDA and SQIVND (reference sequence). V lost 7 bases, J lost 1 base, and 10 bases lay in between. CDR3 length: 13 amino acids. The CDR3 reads CASTRTTNTEAFF. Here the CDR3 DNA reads TGTGCCAGTACTAGGACGACGAACACTGAAGCTTTCTTT.

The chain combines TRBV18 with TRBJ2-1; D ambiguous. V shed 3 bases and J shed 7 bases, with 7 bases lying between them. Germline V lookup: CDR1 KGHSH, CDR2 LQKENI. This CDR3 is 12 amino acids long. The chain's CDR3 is CASSPHGNEQFF. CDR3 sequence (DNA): TGTGCCAGCTCACCCCATGGGAATGAGCAGTTCTTC.

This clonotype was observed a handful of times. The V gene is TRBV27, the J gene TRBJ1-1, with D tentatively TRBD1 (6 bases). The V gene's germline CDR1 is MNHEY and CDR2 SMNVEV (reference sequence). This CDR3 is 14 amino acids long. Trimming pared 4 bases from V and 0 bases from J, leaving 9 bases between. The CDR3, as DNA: TGTGCCAGCAGTTCGGACAGTTTGAACACTGAAGCTTTCTTT. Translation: CASSSDSLNTEAFF.

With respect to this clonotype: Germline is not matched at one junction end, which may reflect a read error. The DNA for the CDR3 is TGTGCCAGCAGTCAGGGGGTCTATGGCTACACCTTC. Encoded protein: CASSQGVYGYTF. The rearrangement joins TRBV4-1 to TRBJ1-2, with 7 bases aligning to TRBD1. This CDR3 comprises 12 residues. Germline loops: CDR1 MGHRA, CDR2 YSYEKL.

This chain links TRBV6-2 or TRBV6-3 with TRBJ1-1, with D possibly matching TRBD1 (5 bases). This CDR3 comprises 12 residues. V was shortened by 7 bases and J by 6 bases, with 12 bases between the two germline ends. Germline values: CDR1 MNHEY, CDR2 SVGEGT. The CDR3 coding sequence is TGTGCCAGCACCTACGGGGGGGCTGAAGCTTTCTTT. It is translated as CASTYGGAEAFF.

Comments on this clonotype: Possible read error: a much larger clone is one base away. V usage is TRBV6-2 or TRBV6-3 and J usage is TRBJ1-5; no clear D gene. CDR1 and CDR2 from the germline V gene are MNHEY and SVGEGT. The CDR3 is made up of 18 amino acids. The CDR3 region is CVSSPIGPPLGSITPQHF. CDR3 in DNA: TGTGTCAGCAGTCCGATCGGACCTCCTTTGGGTTCGATCACGCCCCAGCATTTT.

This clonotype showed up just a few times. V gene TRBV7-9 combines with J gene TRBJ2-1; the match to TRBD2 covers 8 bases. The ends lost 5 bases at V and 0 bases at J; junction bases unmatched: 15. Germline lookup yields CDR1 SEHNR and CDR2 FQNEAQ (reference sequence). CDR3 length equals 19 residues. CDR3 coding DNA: TGTGCCAGCAGCCCATCGGAAACTAGCGGAGATAGCTCCTACAATGAGCAGTTCTTC. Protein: CASSPSETSGDSSYNEQFF.

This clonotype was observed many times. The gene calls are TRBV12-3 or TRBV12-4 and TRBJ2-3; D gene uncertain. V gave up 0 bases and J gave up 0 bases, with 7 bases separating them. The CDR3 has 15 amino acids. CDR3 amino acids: CASSLAGKSTDTQYF. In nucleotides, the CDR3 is TGTGCCAGCAGTTTAGCGGGAAAAAGCACAGATACGCAGTATTTT.

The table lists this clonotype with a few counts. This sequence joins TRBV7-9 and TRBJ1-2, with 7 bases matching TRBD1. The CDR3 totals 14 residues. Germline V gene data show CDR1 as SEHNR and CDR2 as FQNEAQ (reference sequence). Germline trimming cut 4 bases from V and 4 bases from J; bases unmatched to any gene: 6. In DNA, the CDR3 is TGTGCCAGCAGCTCGATCAGGGACAGCTATGGCTACACCTTC. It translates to CASSSIRDSYGYTF.

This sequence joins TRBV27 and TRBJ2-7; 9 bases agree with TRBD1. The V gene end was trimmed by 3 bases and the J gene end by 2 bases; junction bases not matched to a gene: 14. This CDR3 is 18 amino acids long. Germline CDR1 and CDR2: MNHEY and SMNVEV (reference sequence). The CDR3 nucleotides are TGTGCCAGCAGTTTCAGGGACAGGGATGGGTCCCGGACCTACGAGCAGTACTTC. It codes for CASSFRDRDGSRTYEQYF.

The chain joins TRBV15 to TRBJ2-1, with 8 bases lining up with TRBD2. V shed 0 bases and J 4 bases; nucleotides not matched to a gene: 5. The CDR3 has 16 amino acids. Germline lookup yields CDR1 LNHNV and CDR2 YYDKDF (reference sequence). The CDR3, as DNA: TGTGCCACCAGCAGAGATAGCGGGACCGCTTACAATGAGCAGTTCTTC. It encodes CATSRDSGTAYNEQFF.

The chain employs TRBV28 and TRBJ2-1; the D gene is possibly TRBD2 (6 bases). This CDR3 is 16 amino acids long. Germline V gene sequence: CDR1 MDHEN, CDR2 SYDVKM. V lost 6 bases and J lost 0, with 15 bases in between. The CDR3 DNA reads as TGTGCCAGCAGCTCCCGTGCGGGGCCCTCCTACAATGAGCAGTTCTTC. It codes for CASSSRAGPSYNEQFF.

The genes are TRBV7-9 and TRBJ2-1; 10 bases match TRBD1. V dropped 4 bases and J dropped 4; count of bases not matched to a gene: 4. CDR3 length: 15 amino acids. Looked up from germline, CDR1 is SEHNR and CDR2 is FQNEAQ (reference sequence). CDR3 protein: CASSWGQGIYNEQFF. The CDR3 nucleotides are TGTGCCAGCAGCTGGGGACAGGGGATATACAATGAGCAGTTCTTC.

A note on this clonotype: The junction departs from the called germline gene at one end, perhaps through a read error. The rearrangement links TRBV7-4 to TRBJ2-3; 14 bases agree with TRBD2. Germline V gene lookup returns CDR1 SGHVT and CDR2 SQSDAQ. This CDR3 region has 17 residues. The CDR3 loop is CANSSGLAGEHTDTQYF. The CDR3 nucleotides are TGTGCCAACAGCTCGGGACTAGCGGGGGAACACACGGATACGCAGTATTTT.

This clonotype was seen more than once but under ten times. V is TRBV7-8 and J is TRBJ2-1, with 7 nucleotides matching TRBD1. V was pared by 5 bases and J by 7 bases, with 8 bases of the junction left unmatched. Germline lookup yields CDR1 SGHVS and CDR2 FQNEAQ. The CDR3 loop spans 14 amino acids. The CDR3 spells CASSTPGTENEQFF. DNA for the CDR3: TGTGCCAGCAGCACACCCGGGACAGAAAATGAGCAGTTCTTC.

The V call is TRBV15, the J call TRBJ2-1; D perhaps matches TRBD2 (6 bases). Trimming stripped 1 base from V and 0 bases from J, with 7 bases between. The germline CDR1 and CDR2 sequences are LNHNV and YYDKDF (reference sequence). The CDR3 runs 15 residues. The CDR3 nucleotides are TGTGCCACCAGCAGAGCGGGGGTCTCCTACAATGAGCAGTTCTTC. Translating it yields CATSRAGVSYNEQFF.

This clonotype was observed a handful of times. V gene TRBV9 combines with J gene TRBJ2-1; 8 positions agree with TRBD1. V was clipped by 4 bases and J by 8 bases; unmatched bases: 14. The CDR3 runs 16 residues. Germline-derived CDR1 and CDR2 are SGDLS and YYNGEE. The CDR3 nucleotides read TGTGCCAGCAGCCCCCCGGAGGACAGGGATTTCGATGAGCAGTTCTTC. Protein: CASSPPEDRDFDEQFF.

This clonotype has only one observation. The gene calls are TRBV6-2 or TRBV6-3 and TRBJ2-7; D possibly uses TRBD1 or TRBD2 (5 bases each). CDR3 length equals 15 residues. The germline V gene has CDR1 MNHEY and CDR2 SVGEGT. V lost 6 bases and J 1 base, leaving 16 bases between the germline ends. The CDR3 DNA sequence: TGTGCCAGCAGAGGCTTCGGGGACCCTTCCTACGAGCAGTACGTC. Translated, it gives CASRGFGDPSYEQYV.